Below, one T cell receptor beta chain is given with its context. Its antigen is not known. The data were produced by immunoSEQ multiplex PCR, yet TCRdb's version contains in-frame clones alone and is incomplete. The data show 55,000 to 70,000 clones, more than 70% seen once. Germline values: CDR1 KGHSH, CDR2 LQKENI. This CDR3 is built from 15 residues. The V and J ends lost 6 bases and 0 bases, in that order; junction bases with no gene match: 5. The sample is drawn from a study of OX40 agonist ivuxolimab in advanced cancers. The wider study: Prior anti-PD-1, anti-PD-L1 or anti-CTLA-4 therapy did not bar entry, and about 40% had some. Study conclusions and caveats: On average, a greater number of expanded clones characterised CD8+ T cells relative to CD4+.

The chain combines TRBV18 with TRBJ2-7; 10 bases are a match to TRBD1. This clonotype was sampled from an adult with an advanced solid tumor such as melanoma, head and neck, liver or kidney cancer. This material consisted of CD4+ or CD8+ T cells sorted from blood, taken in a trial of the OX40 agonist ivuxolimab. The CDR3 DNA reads TGTGCCAGCTCGGTCGGACAGGGGGACTCCTACGAGCAGTACTTC. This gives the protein CASSVGQGDSYEQYF.